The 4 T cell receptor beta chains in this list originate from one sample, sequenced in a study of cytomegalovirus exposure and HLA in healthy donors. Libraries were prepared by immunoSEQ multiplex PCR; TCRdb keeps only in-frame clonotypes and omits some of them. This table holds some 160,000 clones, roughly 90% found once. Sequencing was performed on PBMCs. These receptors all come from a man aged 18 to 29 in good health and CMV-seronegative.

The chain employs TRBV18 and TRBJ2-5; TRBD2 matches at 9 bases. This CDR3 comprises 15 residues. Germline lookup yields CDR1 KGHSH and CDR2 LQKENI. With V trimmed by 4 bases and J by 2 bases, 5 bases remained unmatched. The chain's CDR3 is CASSQRGVGQETQYF. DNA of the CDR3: TGTGCCAGCTCACAGCGGGGGGTTGGACAAGAGACCCAGTACTTC.

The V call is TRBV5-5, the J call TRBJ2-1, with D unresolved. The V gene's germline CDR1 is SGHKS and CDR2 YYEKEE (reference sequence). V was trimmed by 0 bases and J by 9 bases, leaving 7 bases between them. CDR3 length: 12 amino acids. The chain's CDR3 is CASSLGAGEQFF. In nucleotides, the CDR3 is TGTGCCAGCAGCTTGGGGGCAGGTGAGCAGTTCTTC.

The CDR3 spells CASSLVLAGGPPVDEQFF. CDR3 in DNA: TGTGCCAGCAGCTTAGTACTAGCGGGAGGCCCTCCCGTCGATGAGCAGTTCTTC. The chain couples TRBV7-8 to TRBJ2-1; 12 bases agree with TRBD2. Germline CDR1 reads SGHVS; CDR2 reads FQNEAQ. The junction had 12 bases not matched to a gene; V was cut back by 1 base and J by 8 bases. The CDR3 runs to 18 residues. The full variable domain, rest sourced from reference TRBV7-8 and TRBJ2-1, is GAGVSQSPRYKVAKRGQDVALRCDPISGHVSLFWYQQALGQGPEFLTYFQNEAQLDKSGLPSDRFFAERPEGSVSTLKIQRTQQEDSAVYLCASSLVLAGGPPVDEQFFGPGTRLTVL.

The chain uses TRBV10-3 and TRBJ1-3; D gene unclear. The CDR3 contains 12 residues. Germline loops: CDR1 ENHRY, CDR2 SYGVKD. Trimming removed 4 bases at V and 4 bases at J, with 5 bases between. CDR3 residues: CAISAQGNTIYF. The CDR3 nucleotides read TGTGCCATCAGTGCCCAGGGAAACACCATATATTTT.